This T cell receptor beta chain is from a study of PD-1 blockade in classical Hodgkin lymphoma. All patients experienced relapse after autologous stem cell transplantation, and brentuximab vedotin exposure was variable. Negative magnetic selection isolated CD4+ T cells from thawed PBMCs. Germline V gene data show CDR1 as MDHEN and CDR2 as SYDVKM. There are 13 residues in the CDR3. The ends were cut back, 4 bases at V and 3 bases at J, with 9 bases in the middle. The repertoire was sequenced with immunoSEQ multiplex PCR; TCRdb's copy has only in-frame clones and lacks some. Of about 13,000 clones in the sample, under 90% were seen once.

This TCR was recovered from a human donor with classical Hodgkin lymphoma. The source material was CD4+ T cells from blood, sampled at baseline. The chain employs TRBV28 and TRBJ1-2; D gene unclear. The CDR3 DNA reads TGTGCCAGCAGTTCTAGTTTGGACTATGGCTACACCTTC. As protein: CASSSSLDYGYTF.